This TCR beta chain appears in the sequencing data of a study of cytomegalovirus exposure and HLA in healthy donors. Study results and caveats: About 87% or about 30% of the time was how often most TCR beta V segments were productive, according to an earlier analysis. TCR beta sequences reportedly predicted most subjects' HLA-A and HLA-B alleles accurately. The authors listed 150 or so TCR beta chains as cytomegalovirus-associated. Sequencing artifact likely explains a cluster of highly shared sequence variants.

Unmatched junction bases numbered 6, after V lost 4 bases and J lost 6 bases. Germline V CDR1 and CDR2: SGDLS, YYNGEE. There are 14 residues in the CDR3. The PCR made use of 60 Vbeta and 13 Jbeta primers. Clones were sequenced by immunoSEQ multiplex PCR, and TCRdb holds only the in-frame ones, with some missing. The data contain 150,000 to 200,000 clones, approximately 62% of them singletons. Comments on this clone: What it binds is unknown.

The source material was PBMCs. The V gene is TRBV9, the J gene TRBJ2-2; 7 nucleotides agree with TRBD1. The clonotype originates from a man aged 50 to 59 in good health and CMV-seronegative. CDR3 DNA sequence: TGTGCCAGCAGCCCCCAGACAGGGTCCGGGGAGCTGTTTTTT. Amino acids: CASSPQTGSGELFF.